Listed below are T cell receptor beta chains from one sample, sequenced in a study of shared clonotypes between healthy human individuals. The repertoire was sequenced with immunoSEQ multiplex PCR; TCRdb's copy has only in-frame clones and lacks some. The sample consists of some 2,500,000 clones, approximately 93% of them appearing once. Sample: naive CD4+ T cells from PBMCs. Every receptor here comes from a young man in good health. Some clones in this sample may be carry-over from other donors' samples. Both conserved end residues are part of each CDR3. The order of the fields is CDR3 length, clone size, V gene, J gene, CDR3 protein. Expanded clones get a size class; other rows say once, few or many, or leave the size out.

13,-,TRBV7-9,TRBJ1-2,CASSRQGDYGYTF
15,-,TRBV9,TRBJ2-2,CASSAYGSLPGELFF
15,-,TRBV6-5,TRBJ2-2,CASRPPQGAAGELFF
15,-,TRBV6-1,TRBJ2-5,CASSEGETYQETQYF
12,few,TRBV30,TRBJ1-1,CAWRDLYGEAFF
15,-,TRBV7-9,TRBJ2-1,CASSVGLASVNEQFF
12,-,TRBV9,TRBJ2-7,CASSEGPYEQYF
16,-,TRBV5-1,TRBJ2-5,CASSSTGHLYQETQYF
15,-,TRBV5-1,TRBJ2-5,CASSLPSGGQETQYF
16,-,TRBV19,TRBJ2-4,CASTWGYSTAKNIQYF
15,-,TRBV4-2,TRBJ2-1,CASSQVASPYNEQFF
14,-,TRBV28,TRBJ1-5,CAGQTGGGNQPQHF
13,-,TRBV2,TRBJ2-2,CASRATGPGELFF
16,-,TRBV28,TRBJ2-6,CASSRQGETGANVLTF
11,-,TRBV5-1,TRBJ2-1,CASTTANEQFF
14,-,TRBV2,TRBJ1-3,CASSPQGGGNTIYF
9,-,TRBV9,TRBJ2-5,CASGETQYF
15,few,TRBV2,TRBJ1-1,CASSLTTRMNTEAFF
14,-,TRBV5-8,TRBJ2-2,CASSFFSNTGELFF
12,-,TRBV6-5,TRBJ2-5,CASQRPSGTQYF
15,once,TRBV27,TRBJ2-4,CASSQRQRSVNIQYF
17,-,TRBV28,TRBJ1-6,CASTSPGEGTYNSPLHF
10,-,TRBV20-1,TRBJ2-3,CSASSDTQYF
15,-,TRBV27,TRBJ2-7,CASSLLGRLSYEQYF
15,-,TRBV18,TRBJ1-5,CASSPESGRNQPQHF
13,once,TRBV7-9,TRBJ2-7,CASSSPFVDEQYF
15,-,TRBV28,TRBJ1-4,CASSQGGKANEKLFF
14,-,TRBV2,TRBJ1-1,CASIRGMSDAEAFF
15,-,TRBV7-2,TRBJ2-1,CASSSQGSRGYEQFF
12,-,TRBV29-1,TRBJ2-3,CSVDGGTDTQYF
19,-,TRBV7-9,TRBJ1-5,CASSFIRGTANPGNQPQHF
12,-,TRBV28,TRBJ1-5,CASTVSNQPQHF
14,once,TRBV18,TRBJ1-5,CASSPGRGDQPQHF
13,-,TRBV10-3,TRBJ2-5,CAISEIAWETQYF
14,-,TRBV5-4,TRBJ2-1,CASSLESGSNEQFF
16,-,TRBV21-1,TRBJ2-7,CASSKINRKVRYEQYF
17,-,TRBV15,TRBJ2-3,CATSRDPYVAGPDTQYF
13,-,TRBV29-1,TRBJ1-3,CSVDENSGNTIYF
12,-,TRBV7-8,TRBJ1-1,CASSLAPGEAFF
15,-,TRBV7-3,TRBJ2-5,CASSWTGNSIETQYF
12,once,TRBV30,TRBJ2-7,CAGGLAAYEQYF
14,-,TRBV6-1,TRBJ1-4,CASSEDRSNEKLFF
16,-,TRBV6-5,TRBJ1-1,CASSYIVMGGRAEAFF
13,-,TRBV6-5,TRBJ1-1,CASSFGQNTEAFF
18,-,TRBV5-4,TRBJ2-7,CASSFATRLAGSSYEQYF
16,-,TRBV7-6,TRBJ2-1,CASSLVPSGVYNEQFF
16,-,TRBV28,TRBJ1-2,CASSSMGGDDSYGYTF
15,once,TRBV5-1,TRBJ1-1,CASSSGTPEYTEAFF
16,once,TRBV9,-,CASSTTGLAEPHEQYF
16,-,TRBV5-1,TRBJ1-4,CASSPGQISTNEKLFF
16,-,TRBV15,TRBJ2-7,CATSRGDGGRPYEQYF
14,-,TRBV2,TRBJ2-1,CASSERREGRGQFF
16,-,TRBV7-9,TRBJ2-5,CASSSPTSGDQETQYF
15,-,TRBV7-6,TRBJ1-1,CASSSEARANTEAFF
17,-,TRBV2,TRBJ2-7,CASSGVRSGTGIYEQYF
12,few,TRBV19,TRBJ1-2,CASSTGTYGYTF
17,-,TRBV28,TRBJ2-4,CASSTFWGRLAKNIQYF
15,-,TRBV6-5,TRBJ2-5,CASSLNRRGVETQYF
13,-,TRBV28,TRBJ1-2,CASSLARSYGYTF
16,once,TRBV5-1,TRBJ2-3,CASSFGGRSRTDTQYF